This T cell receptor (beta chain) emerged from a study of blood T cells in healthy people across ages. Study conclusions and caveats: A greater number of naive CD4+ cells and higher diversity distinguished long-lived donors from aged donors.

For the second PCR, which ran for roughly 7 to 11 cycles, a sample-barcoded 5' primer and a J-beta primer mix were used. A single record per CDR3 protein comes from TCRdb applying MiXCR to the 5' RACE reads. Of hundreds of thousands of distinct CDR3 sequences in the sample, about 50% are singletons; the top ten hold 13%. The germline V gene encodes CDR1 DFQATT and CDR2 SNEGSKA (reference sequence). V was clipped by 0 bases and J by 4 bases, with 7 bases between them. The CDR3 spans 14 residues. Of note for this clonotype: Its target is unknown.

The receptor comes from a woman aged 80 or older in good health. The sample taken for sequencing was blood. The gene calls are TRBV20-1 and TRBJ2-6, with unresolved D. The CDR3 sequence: CSARDAVGANVLTF. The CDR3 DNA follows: TGCAGTGCTAGAGACGCTGTAGGGGCCAACGTCCTGACTTTC.